The rows below give T cell receptor beta chains drawn from one sample of a study of cytomegalovirus exposure and HLA in healthy donors. TCRdb's copy holds only in-frame clones and misses some; the assay was immunoSEQ multiplex PCR. The sample includes around 150,000 clones, roughly 74% seen only once; the top ten take more than 4%. Sequencing input: PBMCs. The receptors were gathered from a male donor in good health and CMV-seronegative. CDR3s include the opening cysteine and the closing phenylalanine or tryptophan. The D gene is left open where the match is weak. Clone size is not always given. Where it is, it says once, few, many or a class for expanded clones.

d_call	cdr3_length	v_call	clone_size	j_call	cdr3_aa	cdr3_nt
TRBD1	13	TRBV18	NA	TRBJ1-6	CASSLGQLEPLHF	TGTGCCAGCTCACTGGGACAGCTAGAACCCCTCCACTTT
NA	15	TRBV4-2	NA	TRBJ2-7	CASSPATGRGYEQYF	TGTGCCAGCAGCCCAGCGACCGGGAGAGGCTACGAGCAGTACTTC
NA	15	TRBV6-1	NA	TRBJ1-5	CASSGGHNSNQPQHF	TGTGCCAGCAGTGGTGGACACAATAGCAATCAGCCCCAGCATTTT
NA	11	TRBV5-1	NA	TRBJ2-1	CASSLTVEQFF	TGCGCCAGCAGCCTAACGGTTGAGCAGTTCTTC
NA	17	TRBV21-1	NA	TRBJ2-2	CASSKAGRGGLTGELFF	TGTGCCAGCAGCAAAGCCGGGCGGGGGGGGCTCACCGGGGAGCTGTTTTTT
TRBD2	15	TRBV18	NA	TRBJ2-1	CASSAPGGVGNEQFF	TGTGCCAGCTCAGCCCCCGGGGGGGTGGGCAATGAGCAGTTCTTC
TRBD1	14	TRBV11-3	NA	TRBJ1-3	CASSDTGAGNTIYF	TGTGCCAGCAGCGACACAGGGGCAGGAAACACCATATATTTT
NA	13	TRBV7-9	NA	TRBJ1-1	CACGAGLGTEAFF	TGTGCCTGCGGGGCAGGGTTGGGCACTGAAGCTTTCTTT
TRBD2	15	TRBV9	NA	TRBJ2-1	CASSASGSAYNEQFF	TGTGCCAGCAGCGCCAGCGGGAGCGCGTACAATGAGCAGTTCTTC
NA	17	TRBV19	NA	TRBJ1-1	CASTTGTPGFPNTEAFF	TGTGCCAGTACAACAGGGACACCCGGTTTCCCCAACACTGAAGCTTTCTTT
TRBD2	16	TRBV7-8	few	TRBJ2-3	CASSPPLREARDTQYF	TGTGCCAGCAGCCCACCCCTCCGGGAGGCTAGAGATACGCAGTATTTT
NA	12	TRBV7-6	few	TRBJ2-7	CASSLPSGEQYF	TGTGCCAGCAGCTTACCGTCGGGGGAGCAGTACTTC
NA	16	TRBV28	NA	TRBJ1-5	CASSLFVPKPNQPQHF	TGTGCCAGCAGTTTATTCGTACCTAAGCCGAATCAGCCCCAGCATTTT
NA	13	TRBV10-3	NA	TRBJ1-5	CAISENTGQPQHF	TGTGCCATCAGTGAGAATACAGGGCAGCCCCAGCATTTT
TRBD1	15	TRBV7-9	NA	TRBJ2-1	CASSLNQGVYNEQFF	TGTGCCAGCAGCTTAAATCAGGGGGTTTACAATGAGCAGTTCTTC
NA	15	TRBV10-3	NA	TRBJ2-7	CAISELGLGSHEQYF	TGTGCCATCAGTGAATTGGGATTGGGGAGCCACGAGCAGTACTTC
TRBD1	15	TRBV9	NA	TRBJ2-5	CASSARPTGSGTQYF	TGTGCCAGCAGCGCCCGTCCGACAGGGAGCGGGACCCAGTACTTC
TRBD1	12	TRBV9	NA	TRBJ1-2	CASRDRGYGYTF	TGTGCCAGCAGGGACAGGGGCTATGGCTACACCTTC
NA	13	TRBV19	NA	TRBJ2-1	CASSIGGYNEQFF	TGTGCCAGTAGTATTGGCGGTTACAATGAGCAGTTCTTC
TRBD1	14	TRBV7-8	few	TRBJ1-1	CASSFTGGGTEAFF	TGTGCCAGCAGCTTTACAGGGGGGGGCACTGAAGCTTTCTTT
TRBD1	15	TRBV19	NA	TRBJ1-6	CASTKRGQENSPLHF	TGTGCCAGTACAAAGAGGGGGCAGGAAAATTCACCCCTCCACTTT
TRBD2	16	TRBV6-1	NA	TRBJ2-4	CASSEAEAGGQNIQYF	TGTGCCAGTAGTGAAGCAGAAGCGGGGGGTCAAAACATTCAGTACTTC
NA	18	TRBV4-1	NA	TRBJ2-1	CASSQYHPTSSSYNEQFF	TGCGCCAGCAGCCAATACCACCCGACTTCTAGCTCCTACAATGAGCAGTTCTTC
TRBD1	15	TRBV29-1	once	TRBJ2-1	CSVEDPGQGRGEQFF	TGCAGCGTTGAAGATCCAGGACAGGGGAGGGGTGAGCAGTTCTTC
TRBD1	17	TRBV4-2	NA	TRBJ1-4	CASSQGTETGHNEKLFF	TGTGCCAGCAGCCAAGGAACCGAGACAGGGCATAATGAAAAACTGTTTTTT
NA	13	TRBV27	NA	TRBJ1-2	CASSFTGVYGYTF	TGTGCCAGCAGTTTTACGGGGGTCTATGGCTACACCTTC
NA	13	TRBV4-2	NA	TRBJ2-7	CASSQARGNEQYF	TGTGCCAGCAGCCAGGCCCGAGGTAACGAGCAGTACTTC
NA	15	TRBV5-6	NA	TRBJ1-5	CASSTGQYSNQPQHF	TGTGCCAGCAGCACCGGACAGTATAGCAATCAGCCCCAGCATTTT